This T cell receptor (beta chain) originates from a study of regulatory and conventional T cells in RAG deficiency. Here immunoSEQ multiplex PCR was the method, and the copy in TCRdb shows in-frame clones only, minus some. Of over 7,000 clones in the sample, about 90% were seen once. Germline CDR1 reads KGHSH; CDR2 reads LQKENI. The CDR3 length is 13 residues. Deletions cut 3 bases from V and 3 bases from J, with 8 bases between. Regulatory T cells were sorted from blood as CD4+ CD25-high CD127-low cells. The data were also submitted as part of a second study, on regulatory T cells. From that study: Amplification used 52 TRBV primers and 13 TRBJ primers.

The sequencing input was CD127- CD25+ CD4+ Tregs sorted from blood. The sequence was obtained from a human donor in good health. The rearrangement joins TRBV18 to TRBJ1-1; D not certain. CDR3 in DNA: TGTGCCAGCTCACCTACGGGGTACACTGAAGCTTTCTTT. Translating it yields CASSPTGYTEAFF.